The rows below give T cell receptor beta chains drawn from one sample of a study of blood T cell repertoires in COVID-19. Clones were read by immunoSEQ multiplex PCR, and TCRdb kept only the in-frame ones, dropping some. The sample has some 120,000 clones, around 88% seen once. Sequencing was carried out using peripheral blood. These receptor sequences come from a woman in her forties or fifties with active or convalescent COVID-19. Both conserved end residues are part of each CDR3. The D gene is left open where the match is weak. Not every row has a clone size; where given, it reads once, few, many or a size class.

v_call: TRBV6-5
d_call: NA
j_call: TRBJ2-2
clone_size: NA
cdr3_nt: TGTGCCAGCAGGCAGGGAAACACCGGGGAGCTGTTTTTT
cdr3_aa: CASRQGNTGELFF

v_call: TRBV16
d_call: NA
j_call: TRBJ1-2
clone_size: NA
cdr3_nt: TGTGCCAGCAGCCAATCGACGGGTCCGGGGGGCTACACCTTC
cdr3_aa: CASSQSTGPGGYTF

v_call: TRBV9
d_call: TRBD1
j_call: TRBJ2-1
clone_size: NA
cdr3_nt: TGTGCCAGCAGCAAACGTTGGGACAGCTCCTACAATGAGCAGTTCTTC
cdr3_aa: CASSKRWDSSYNEQFF

v_call: TRBV10-3
d_call: NA
j_call: TRBJ1-3
clone_size: NA
cdr3_nt: TGTGCCATCAGTGTGGGGGGTAGCTCTGGAAACACCATATATTTT
cdr3_aa: CAISVGGSSGNTIYF

v_call: TRBV18
d_call: TRBD1
j_call: TRBJ1-4
clone_size: once
cdr3_nt: TGTGCCAGCTCACCGGCTCTCGGGACAGGGGGAGAAAAACTGTTTTTT
cdr3_aa: CASSPALGTGGEKLFF

v_call: TRBV6-5
d_call: NA
j_call: TRBJ1-1
clone_size: NA
cdr3_nt: TGTGCCAGCAGTTACTCGTGGGGGGGCACTGAAGCTTTCTTT
cdr3_aa: CASSYSWGGTEAFF

v_call: TRBV2
d_call: TRBD1
j_call: TRBJ1-5
clone_size: NA
cdr3_nt: TGTGCCAGCAGACAGGGGAATCAGCCCCAGCATTTT
cdr3_aa: CASRQGNQPQHF

v_call: TRBV3-1/TRBV3-2
d_call: NA
j_call: TRBJ2-2
clone_size: NA
cdr3_nt: TGTGCCAGCAGCCAACTTCAGGGCACCGGGGAGCTGTTTTTT
cdr3_aa: CASSQLQGTGELFF

v_call: TRBV3-1/TRBV3-2
d_call: NA
j_call: TRBJ2-5
clone_size: NA
cdr3_nt: TGTGCCAGCAGCCTGACAATCCCCGGGACCCAGTACTTC
cdr3_aa: CASSLTIPGTQYF

v_call: TRBV18
d_call: TRBD2
j_call: TRBJ2-2
clone_size: NA
cdr3_nt: TGTGCCAGCTCACCAAAGGATCGTAGCGGGAGTGCGAACACCGGGGAGCTGTTTTTT
cdr3_aa: CASSPKDRSGSANTGELFF

v_call: TRBV18
d_call: NA
j_call: TRBJ2-7
clone_size: few
cdr3_nt: TGTGCCAGCTCACCAACAAGCGACTCCTACGAGCAGTACTTC
cdr3_aa: CASSPTSDSYEQYF

v_call: TRBV7-9
d_call: TRBD2
j_call: TRBJ2-5
clone_size: NA
cdr3_nt: TGTGCCAGCAGCTTAGGGGGATTCGGGAGTAGCGGGGAGGAGACCCAGTACTTC
cdr3_aa: CASSLGGFGSSGEETQYF

v_call: TRBV28
d_call: TRBD2
j_call: TRBJ2-7
clone_size: few
cdr3_nt: TGTGCCACCCGGACTAGCGGGAGCTCCGGCGAGCAGTACTTC
cdr3_aa: CATRTSGSSGEQYF

v_call: TRBV28
d_call: NA
j_call: TRBJ2-1
clone_size: NA
cdr3_nt: TGTGCCAGCAGTTGGGGCACCTACAATGAGCAGTTCTTC
cdr3_aa: CASSWGTYNEQFF

v_call: TRBV18
d_call: NA
j_call: TRBJ1-1
clone_size: once
cdr3_nt: TGTGCCAGCTCACCGTCGGAGAGTGAAGCTTTCTTT
cdr3_aa: CASSPSESEAFF

v_call: TRBV5-4
d_call: TRBD2
j_call: TRBJ2-1
clone_size: NA
cdr3_nt: TGTGCCAGCAGCCTTAGCGGGAGGGGTGGCGATGAGCAGTTCTTC
cdr3_aa: CASSLSGRGGDEQFF

v_call: TRBV12-3/TRBV12-4
d_call: NA
j_call: TRBJ1-4
clone_size: NA
cdr3_nt: TGTGCCAGCAGGGGGACATACGGAGAAAAACTGTTTTTT
cdr3_aa: CASRGTYGEKLFF